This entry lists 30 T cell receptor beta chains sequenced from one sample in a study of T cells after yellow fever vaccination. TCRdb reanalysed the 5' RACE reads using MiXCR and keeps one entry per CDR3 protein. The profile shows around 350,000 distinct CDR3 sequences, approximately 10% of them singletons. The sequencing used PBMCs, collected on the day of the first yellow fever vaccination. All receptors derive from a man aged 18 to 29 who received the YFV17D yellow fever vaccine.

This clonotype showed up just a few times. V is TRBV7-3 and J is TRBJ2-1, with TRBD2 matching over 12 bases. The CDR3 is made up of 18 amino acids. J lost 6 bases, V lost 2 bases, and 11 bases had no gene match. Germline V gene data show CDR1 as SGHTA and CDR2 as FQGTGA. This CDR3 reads CASSLLIASGGARNEQFF. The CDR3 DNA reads TGTGCCAGCAGCTTACTCATAGCTAGCGGGGGGGCCCGCAATGAGCAGTTCTTC. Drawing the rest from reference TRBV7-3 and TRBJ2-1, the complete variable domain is GAGVSQTPSNKVTEKGKYVELRCDPISGHTALYWYRQSLGQGPEFLIYFQGTGAADDSGLPNDRFFAVRPEGSVSTLKIQRTERGDSAVYLCASSLLIASGGARNEQFFGPGTRLTVL.

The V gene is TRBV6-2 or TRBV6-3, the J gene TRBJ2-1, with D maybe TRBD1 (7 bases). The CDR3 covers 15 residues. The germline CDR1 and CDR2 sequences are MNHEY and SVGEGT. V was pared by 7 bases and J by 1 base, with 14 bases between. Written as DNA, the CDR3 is TGTGCCAGCACGCCAGCAGGGGGGTCCTACAATGAGCAGTTCTTC. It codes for CASTPAGGSYNEQFF.

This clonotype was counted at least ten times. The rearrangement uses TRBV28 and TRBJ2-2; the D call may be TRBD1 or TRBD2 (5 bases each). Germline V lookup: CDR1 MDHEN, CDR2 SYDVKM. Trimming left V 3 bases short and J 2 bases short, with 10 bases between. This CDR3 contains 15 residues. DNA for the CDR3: TGTGCCAGCAGTTTCCCCGGGGCCAACACCGGGGAGCTGTTTTTT. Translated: CASSFPGANTGELFF.

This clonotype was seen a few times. In DNA form, the CDR3 reads TGTGCCAGCAGTCTTGGACTAGCGGGGCTAGCCGGGGAGCTGTTTTTT. Translation: CASSLGLAGLAGELFF. The chain is built from TRBV12-3 or TRBV12-4 and TRBJ2-2; 12 bases map to TRBD2. This CDR3 contains 16 residues. V dropped 5 bases and J dropped 6; count of bases not matched to a gene: 7.

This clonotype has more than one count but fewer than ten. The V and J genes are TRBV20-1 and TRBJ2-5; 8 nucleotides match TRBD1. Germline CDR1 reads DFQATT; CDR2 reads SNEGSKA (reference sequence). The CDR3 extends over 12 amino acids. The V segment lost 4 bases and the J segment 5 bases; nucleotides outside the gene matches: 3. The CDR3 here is CSATDRAETQYF. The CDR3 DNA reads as TGCAGTGCTACGGACAGGGCGGAGACCCAGTACTTC.

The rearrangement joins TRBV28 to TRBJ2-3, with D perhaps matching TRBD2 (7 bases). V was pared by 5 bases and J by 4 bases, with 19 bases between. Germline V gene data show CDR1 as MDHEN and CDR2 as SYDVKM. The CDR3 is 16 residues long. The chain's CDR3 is CASSPLGGAEADTQYF. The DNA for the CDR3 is TGTGCCAGCAGTCCTCTGGGGGGGGCAGAGGCAGATACGCAGTATTTT.

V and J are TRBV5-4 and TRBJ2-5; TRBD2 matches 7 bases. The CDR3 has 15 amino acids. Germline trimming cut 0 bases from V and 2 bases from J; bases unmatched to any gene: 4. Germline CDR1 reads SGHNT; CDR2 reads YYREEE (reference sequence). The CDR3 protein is CASSLAGLPQETQYF. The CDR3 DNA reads TGTGCCAGCAGCTTGGCGGGACTACCACAAGAGACCCAGTACTTC.

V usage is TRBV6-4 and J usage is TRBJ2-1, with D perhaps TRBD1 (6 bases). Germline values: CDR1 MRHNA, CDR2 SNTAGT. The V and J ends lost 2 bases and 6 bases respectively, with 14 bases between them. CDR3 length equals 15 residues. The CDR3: CASSDQTGCCNEQFF. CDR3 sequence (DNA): TGTGCCAGCAGTGACCAGACAGGCTGCTGCAATGAGCAGTTCTTC.

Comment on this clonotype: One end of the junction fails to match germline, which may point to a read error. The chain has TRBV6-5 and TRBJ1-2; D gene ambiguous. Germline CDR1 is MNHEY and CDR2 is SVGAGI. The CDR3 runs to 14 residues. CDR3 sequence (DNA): TGTGTCAGCAGTTGGTCGGGCTATGATAATGGCTACACCTTC. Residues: CVSSWSGYDNGYTF.

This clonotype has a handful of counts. CDR3 nucleotide sequence: TGTGCCAGCAGCTTAGCTAACACCATATATTTT. This codes for CASSLANTIYF. The chain is built from TRBV7-6 and TRBJ1-3; D is unclear. This CDR3 has 11 residues. Trimming left V 0 bases short and J 7 bases short, with 1 base between. CDR1 and CDR2 from the germline V gene are SGHVS and FNYEAQ.

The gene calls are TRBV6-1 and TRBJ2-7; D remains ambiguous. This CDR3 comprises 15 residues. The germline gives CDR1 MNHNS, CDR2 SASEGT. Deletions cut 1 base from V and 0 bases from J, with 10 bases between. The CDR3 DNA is TGTGCCAGCAGTGAAGTAGGCCAGGACTCCTACGAGCAGTACTTC. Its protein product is CASSEVGQDSYEQYF.

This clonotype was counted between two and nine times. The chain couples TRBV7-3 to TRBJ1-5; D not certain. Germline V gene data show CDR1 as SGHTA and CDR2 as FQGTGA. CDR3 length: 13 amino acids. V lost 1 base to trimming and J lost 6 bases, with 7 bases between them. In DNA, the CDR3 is TGTGCCAGCAGCTTAATGGTCGGTCAGCCCCAGCATTTT. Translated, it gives CASSLMVGQPQHF. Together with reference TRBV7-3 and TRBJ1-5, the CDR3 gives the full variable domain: GAGVSQTPSNKVTEKGKYVELRCDPISGHTALYWYRQSLGQGPEFLIYFQGTGAADDSGLPNDRFFAVRPEGSVSTLKIQRTERGDSAVYLCASSLMVGQPQHFGDGTRLSIL.

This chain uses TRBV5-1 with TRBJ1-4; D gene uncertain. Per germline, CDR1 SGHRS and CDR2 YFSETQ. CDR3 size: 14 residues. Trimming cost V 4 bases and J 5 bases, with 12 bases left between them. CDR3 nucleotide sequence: TGCGCCAGCAGCGGCGGGAGTCAAAATGAAAAACTGTTTTTT. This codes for CASSGGSQNEKLFF.

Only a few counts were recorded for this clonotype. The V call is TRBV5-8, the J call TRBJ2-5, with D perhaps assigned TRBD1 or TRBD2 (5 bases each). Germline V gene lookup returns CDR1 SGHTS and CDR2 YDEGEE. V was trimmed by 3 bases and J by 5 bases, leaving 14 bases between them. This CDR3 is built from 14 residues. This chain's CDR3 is CASSSKAGGETQYF. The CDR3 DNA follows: TGTGCCAGCAGCTCAAAGGCTGGGGGTGAGACCCAGTACTTC.

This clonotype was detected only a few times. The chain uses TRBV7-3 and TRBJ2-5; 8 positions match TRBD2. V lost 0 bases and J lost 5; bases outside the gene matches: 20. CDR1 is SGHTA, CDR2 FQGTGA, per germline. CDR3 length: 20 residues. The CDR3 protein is CASSLTLFVGGTRWGETQYF. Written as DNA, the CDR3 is TGTGCCAGCAGCTTAACCCTGTTCGTCGGCGGGACTAGATGGGGGGAGACCCAGTACTTC.

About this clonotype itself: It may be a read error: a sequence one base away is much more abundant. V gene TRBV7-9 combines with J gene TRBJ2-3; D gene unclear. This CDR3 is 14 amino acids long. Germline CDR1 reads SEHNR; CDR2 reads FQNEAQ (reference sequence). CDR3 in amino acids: CGSSPRADTDTQYF. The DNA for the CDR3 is TGTGGCAGCAGCCCTCGGGCCGACACAGATACGCAGTATTTT.

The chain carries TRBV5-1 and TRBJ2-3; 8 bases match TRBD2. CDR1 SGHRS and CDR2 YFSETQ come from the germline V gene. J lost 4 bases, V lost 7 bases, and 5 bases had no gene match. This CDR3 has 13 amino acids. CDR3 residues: CASRGGAADTQYF. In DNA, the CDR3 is TGCGCCAGCCGGGGGGGTGCCGCAGATACGCAGTATTTT.

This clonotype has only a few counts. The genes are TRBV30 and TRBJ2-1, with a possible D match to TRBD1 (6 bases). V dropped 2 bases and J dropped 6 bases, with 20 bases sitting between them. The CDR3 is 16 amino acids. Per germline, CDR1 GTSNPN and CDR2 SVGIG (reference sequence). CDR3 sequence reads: CAWSSSRGPPPNEQFF. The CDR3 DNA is TGTGCCTGGAGTTCTTCCAGGGGCCCACCCCCCAATGAGCAGTTCTTC.

The CDR3: CASSLGRGSYEQYV. As DNA, the CDR3 is TGTGCCAGCAGCTTAGGCCGGGGTTCCTACGAGCAGTACGTC. The V and J genes are TRBV11-2 and TRBJ2-7; possible D gene TRBD2, 5 bases. V was clipped by 1 base and J by 1 base, with 8 bases between them. The CDR3 is 14 amino acids. From germline, CDR1 is SGHAT and CDR2 FQNNGV.

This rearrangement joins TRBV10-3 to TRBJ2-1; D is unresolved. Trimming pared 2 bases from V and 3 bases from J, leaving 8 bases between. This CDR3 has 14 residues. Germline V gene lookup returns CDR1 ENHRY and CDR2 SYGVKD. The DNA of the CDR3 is TGTGCCATCAGTGAGGGGTCGGGCTACAATGAGCAGTTCTTC. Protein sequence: CAISEGSGYNEQFF.

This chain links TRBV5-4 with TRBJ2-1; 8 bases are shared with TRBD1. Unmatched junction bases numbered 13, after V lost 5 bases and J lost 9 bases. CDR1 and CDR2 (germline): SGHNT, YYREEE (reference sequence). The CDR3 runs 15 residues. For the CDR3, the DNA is TGTGCCAGCAGTTTCCTGGACAGGGCCTTGGGTGAGCAGTTCTTC. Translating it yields CASSFLDRALGEQFF.

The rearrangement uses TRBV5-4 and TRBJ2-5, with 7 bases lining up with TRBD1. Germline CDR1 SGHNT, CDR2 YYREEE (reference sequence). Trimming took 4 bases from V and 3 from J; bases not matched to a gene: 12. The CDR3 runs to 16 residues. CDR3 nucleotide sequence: TGTGCCAGCAGCGCCCGACCCGGGACAGAGAAAGAGACCCAGTACTTC. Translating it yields CASSARPGTEKETQYF.

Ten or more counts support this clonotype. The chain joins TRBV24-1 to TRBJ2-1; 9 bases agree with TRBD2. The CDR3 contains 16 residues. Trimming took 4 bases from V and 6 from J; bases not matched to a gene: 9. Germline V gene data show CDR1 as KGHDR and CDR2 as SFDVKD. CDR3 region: CATSDHSGGRFNEQFF. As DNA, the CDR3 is TGTGCCACCAGTGACCATAGCGGGGGCCGTTTCAATGAGCAGTTCTTC.

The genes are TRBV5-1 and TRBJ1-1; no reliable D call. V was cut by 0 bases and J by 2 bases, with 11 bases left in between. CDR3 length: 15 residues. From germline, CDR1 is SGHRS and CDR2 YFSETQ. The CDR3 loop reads CASSLAGKANTEAFF. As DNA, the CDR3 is TGCGCCAGCAGCTTGGCCGGGAAAGCCAACACTGAAGCTTTCTTT.

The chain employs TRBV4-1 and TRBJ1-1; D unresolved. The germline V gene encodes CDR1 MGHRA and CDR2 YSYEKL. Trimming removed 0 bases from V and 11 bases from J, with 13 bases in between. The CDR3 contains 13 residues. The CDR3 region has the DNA TGCGCCAGCAGCCAAGAGGGCAGCTCCCGGGCTTTCTTT. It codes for CASSQEGSSRAFF.

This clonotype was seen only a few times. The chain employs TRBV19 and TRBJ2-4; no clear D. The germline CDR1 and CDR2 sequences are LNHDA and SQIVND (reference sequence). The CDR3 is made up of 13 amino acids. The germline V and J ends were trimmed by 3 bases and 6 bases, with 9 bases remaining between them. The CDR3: CASSISGPNIQYF. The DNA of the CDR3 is TGTGCCAGTAGTATCTCCGGACCAAACATTCAGTACTTC.

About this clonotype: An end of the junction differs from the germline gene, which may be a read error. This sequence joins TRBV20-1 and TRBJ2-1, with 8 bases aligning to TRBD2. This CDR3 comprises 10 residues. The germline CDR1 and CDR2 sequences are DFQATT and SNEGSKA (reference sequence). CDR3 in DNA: TGCAGTGCTGATCGGGGGGGCGTGTCCTTC. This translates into CSADRGGVSF.

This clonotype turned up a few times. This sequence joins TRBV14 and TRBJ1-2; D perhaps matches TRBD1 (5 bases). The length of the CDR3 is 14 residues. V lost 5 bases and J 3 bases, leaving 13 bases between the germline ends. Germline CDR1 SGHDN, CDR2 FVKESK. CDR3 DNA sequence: TGTGCCAGCAGCTTTGGAGGAGGGGACTATGGCTACACCTTC. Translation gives CASSFGGGDYGYTF.

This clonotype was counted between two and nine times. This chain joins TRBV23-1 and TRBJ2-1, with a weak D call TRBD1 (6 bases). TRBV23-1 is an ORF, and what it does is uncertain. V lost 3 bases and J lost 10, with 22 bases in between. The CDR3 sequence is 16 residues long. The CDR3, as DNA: TGCGCCAGCAGTCACCCACCTCAGGGGCGGGCTCCCGAGCAGTTCTTC. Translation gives CASSHPPQGRAPEQFF.

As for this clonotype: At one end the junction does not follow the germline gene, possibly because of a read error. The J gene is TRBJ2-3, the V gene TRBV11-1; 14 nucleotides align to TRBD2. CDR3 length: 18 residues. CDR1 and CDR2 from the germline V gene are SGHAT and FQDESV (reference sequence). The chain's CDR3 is CVSSFGLAGGTSTDTQYF. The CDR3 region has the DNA TGTGTCAGCAGCTTCGGACTAGCGGGGGGAACTAGCACAGATACGCAGTATTTT. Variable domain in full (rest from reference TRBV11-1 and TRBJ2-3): EAEVAQSPRYKITEKSQAVAFWCDPISGHATLYWYRQILGQGPELLVQFQDESVVDDSQLPKDRFSAERLKGVDSTLKIQPAELGDSAMYLCVSSFGLAGGTSTDTQYFGPGTRLTVL.